Listed below are T cell receptor beta chains from one sample, sequenced in a study of cytomegalovirus exposure and HLA in healthy donors. Clones were sequenced by immunoSEQ multiplex PCR, and TCRdb holds only the in-frame ones, with some missing. The sample holds 120,000 or so clones, about four fifths seen once. The specimen was PBMCs. The receptors shown here come from a woman between 45 and 65 years old in good health and CMV-seropositive. Both conserved end residues are part of each CDR3. Fields, in order: D gene, J gene, V gene, clone size, CDR3 DNA, CDR3 protein. A D gene is named only where the DNA matches it firmly. Not all rows give a size; the values are once, few, many and, for expanded clones, a class.

>TRBD1|TRBJ1-6|TRBV5-6|NA
TGTGCCAGCAGCGACCACCCAGGGGGGAGTTCACCCCTCCACTTT
CASSDHPGGSSPLHF
>NA|TRBJ1-1|TRBV11-2|NA
TGTGCCAGCAGCTTAGCGTCGGGAAACACTGAAGCTTTCTTT
CASSLASGNTEAFF
>NA|TRBJ1-2|TRBV9|NA
TGTGCCAGCAGCGACAATAATGGCTACACCTTC
CASSDNNGYTF
>TRBD1|TRBJ1-1|TRBV7-9|NA
TGTGCCAGCAGCTTCCTGACAGGGGGGAACACTGAAGCTTTCTTT
CASSFLTGGNTEAFF
>TRBD1|TRBJ1-5|TRBV19|NA
TGTGCCACATCCGGGACAGGGGGTAATCAGCCCCAGCATTTT
CATSGTGGNQPQHF
>TRBD1|TRBJ1-2|TRBV29-1|once
TGCAGCGTTTTAACCCCGGGACAGGGATGGTATGGCTACACCTTC
CSVLTPGQGWYGYTF
>TRBD2|TRBJ2-3|TRBV5-1|NA
TGCGCCAGCAGCCCGGGACTAGCGGGAGGCACAGATACGCAGTATTTT
CASSPGLAGGTDTQYF
>NA|TRBJ1-5|TRBV27|NA
TGTGCCAGCAGTTTAAACGGACAGTTCAATCAGCCCCAGCATTTT
CASSLNGQFNQPQHF
>TRBD1|TRBJ1-4|TRBV28|NA
TGTGCCAGCAGTTTACCCGGACAGGGCGGGGAAAAACTGTTTTTT
CASSLPGQGGEKLFF
>TRBD2|TRBJ2-2|TRBV11-2|NA
TGTGCCAGCAGTCCCTGGGCCGGGACTAGCGACACCGGGGAGCTGTTTTTT
CASSPWAGTSDTGELFF
>NA|TRBJ2-1|TRBV5-4|NA
TGTGCCAGCAGCCCTGGAAACAGGGTCAGAAATGAGCAGTTCTTC
CASSPGNRVRNEQFF
>NA|TRBJ1-1|TRBV6-1|NA
TGTGCCAGCACCCGTCAGGGGCTCACTATTGAAGCTTTCTTT
CASTRQGLTIEAFF
>NA|TRBJ2-5|TRBV7-8|NA
TGTGCCAGCAGCGTAAGACTCAACTTTCAAGAGACCCAGTACTTC
CASSVRLNFQETQYF
>NA|TRBJ2-7|TRBV7-2|once
TGTGCCAGCAGCTTAATGGGGGGGGCCCGGGGTCTTGGGCAGTACTTC
CASSLMGGARGLGQYF
>TRBD2|TRBJ2-1|TRBV4-2|once
TGTGCCAGCAGCCGGAGAGCGGGAGGGCCTGGAAATGAGCAGTTCTTC
CASSRRAGGPGNEQFF
>TRBD1|TRBJ2-3|TRBV11-2|NA
TGTGCCAGCAGCTTAGCCGGACAGGACTCTGATACGCAGTATTTT
CASSLAGQDSDTQYF
>NA|TRBJ1-2|TRBV10-3|NA
TGTGCCATCAGTGAATACAGTTCTAACTATGGCTACACCTTC
CAISEYSSNYGYTF
>NA|TRBJ2-2|TRBV9|NA
TGTGCCAGCAGCGTCGACAACGGACAAACCGGGGAGCTGTTTTTT
CASSVDNGQTGELFF
>NA|TRBJ2-3|TRBV2|NA
TGTGCCAGCAGCTTAATTCTCACAGATACGCAGTATTTT
CASSLILTDTQYF
>TRBD2|TRBJ2-7|TRBV6-1|NA
TGTGCCAGCAGTGAGGCTCTAGCGGGGGTTGCCTACGAGCAGTACTTC
CASSEALAGVAYEQYF
>NA|TRBJ1-2|TRBV6-6|NA
TGTGCCAGCAGTTATCTGAGCGGGGGAAACTATGGCTACACCTTC
CASSYLSGGNYGYTF
>TRBD2|TRBJ2-5|TRBV7-2|NA
TGTGCCAGCAGCTCCGCGGTCGGGAGGAGAGAGACCCAGTACTTC
CASSSAVGRRETQYF
>TRBD1|TRBJ1-2|TRBV6-1|NA
TGTGCCAGCATCCCTGGGTGGACAGGCTATGGCTACACCTTC
CASIPGWTGYGYTF
>TRBD2|TRBJ2-7|TRBV5-1|NA
TGCGCCAGCAGCTTGCTAGCGGGAGGCGTTACCTACGAGCAGTACTTC
CASSLLAGGVTYEQYF
>TRBD2|TRBJ2-3|TRBV7-2|NA
TGTGCCAGCAGCTTAGTAGCGGGGCGCAAGGATACGCAGTATTTT
CASSLVAGRKDTQYF
>TRBD2|TRBJ2-5|TRBV18|NA
TGTGCCAGCTCACCGACTAGCGGGGGGCAAGAGACCCAGTACTTC
CASSPTSGGQETQYF
>TRBD1|TRBJ1-2|TRBV6-1|few
TGTGCCAGCAGTGAAGCGCTTTGGGACAGGGGAAGCTACACCTTC
CASSEALWDRGSYTF
>TRBD1|TRBJ1-4|TRBV7-9|few
TGTGCCAGCAGCTTTGTGACAGGGGAAAAACTGTTTTTT
CASSFVTGEKLFF
>NA|TRBJ1-1|TRBV5-1|NA
TGCGCCAGCAGCTTGGGTCACAGGCCGAACACTGAAGCTTTCTTT
CASSLGHRPNTEAFF
>TRBD1|TRBJ1-5|TRBV5-5|NA
TGTGCCAGCAGCTTGGGGCAGGGGGGCAATCAGCCCCAGCACTTT
CASSLGQGGNQPQHF
>TRBD1|TRBJ1-4|TRBV5-1|NA
TGCGCCAGCAGCCAGGACAGGGAGAATGAAAAACTGTTTTTT
CASSQDRENEKLFF
>TRBD1|TRBJ1-2|TRBV7-2|NA
TGTGCCAGCAGCCCGTGGCAGGGGGCGCGATCGGGCTATGGCTACACCTTC
CASSPWQGARSGYGYTF
>NA|TRBJ2-1|TRBV7-9|NA
TGTGCCAGCAGCCCGAAGGGGGACAATGAGCAGTTCTTC
CASSPKGDNEQFF
>TRBD2|TRBJ2-3|TRBV4-3|once
TGCGCCAGCAGCCGGCTAGCGGGGGGACTCACAGATACGCAGTATTTT
CASSRLAGGLTDTQYF
>NA|TRBJ1-2|TRBV5-1|few
TGCGCCAGCAGCTTGGATGGCGGAACCTATGGCTACACCTTC
CASSLDGGTYGYTF
>TRBD2|TRBJ2-7|TRBV27|NA
TGTGCCAGCAGCCCTAGCGGTTCCTACGAGCAGTACTTC
CASSPSGSYEQYF
>TRBD1|TRBJ2-5|TRBV6-9|NA
TGTGCCAGCAGTTATTTCACAGGGGAGTGGGAGACCCAGTACTTC
CASSYFTGEWETQYF
>NA|TRBJ1-1|TRBV27|NA
TGTGCCAGCAGCAGCGCGAGGGACACTGAAGCTTTCTTT
CASSSARDTEAFF
>NA|TRBJ1-2|TRBV7-9|NA
TGTGCCAGCAGTCCTGAGTGGCAGGGATTTGTTGGGCCTTATGGCTACACCTTC
CASSPEWQGFVGPYGYTF
>TRBD1|TRBJ1-1|TRBV13|NA
TGTGCCAGCAGCTCAATAGACAGGGCGGACCCTGAAGCTTTCTTT
CASSSIDRADPEAFF
>TRBD2|TRBJ2-7|TRBV7-2|NA
TGTGCCAGCAGCTCCACTAGCGGGAGGAGATACGAGCAGTACTTC
CASSSTSGRRYEQYF
>TRBD2|TRBJ2-5|TRBV27|few
TGTGCCAGCCAACCTCTTTCGGGAGGACAAGAGACCCAGTACTTC
CASQPLSGGQETQYF
>NA|TRBJ1-6|TRBV4-3|NA
TGCGCCAGCAGCCAAGTCCTATCGTATCAAGGGGATTCACCCCTCCACTTT
CASSQVLSYQGDSPLHF
>NA|TRBJ2-4|TRBV19|NA
TGTGCCAGTACCTCCCAGGGCGCAAAAAACATTCAGTACTTC
CASTSQGAKNIQYF
>NA|TRBJ1-5|TRBV19|NA
TGTGCCAGTAGTATAACAGGGCGCCAGCCCCAGCATTTT
CASSITGRQPQHF
>NA|TRBJ1-2|TRBV4-2|NA
TGTGCCAGCAGCCAAGTGGGGGGGGTGAACTATGGCTACACCTTC
CASSQVGGVNYGYTF
>TRBD2|TRBJ2-7|TRBV29-1|NA
TGCAGCGTTCGGACTAGCGGGAGTGCGTACGAGCAGTACTTC
CSVRTSGSAYEQYF
>NA|TRBJ2-5|TRBV27|NA
TGTGCCAGCAGTCCGCGGACTAAAACCCCTAGAGAGACCCAGTACTTC
CASSPRTKTPRETQYF